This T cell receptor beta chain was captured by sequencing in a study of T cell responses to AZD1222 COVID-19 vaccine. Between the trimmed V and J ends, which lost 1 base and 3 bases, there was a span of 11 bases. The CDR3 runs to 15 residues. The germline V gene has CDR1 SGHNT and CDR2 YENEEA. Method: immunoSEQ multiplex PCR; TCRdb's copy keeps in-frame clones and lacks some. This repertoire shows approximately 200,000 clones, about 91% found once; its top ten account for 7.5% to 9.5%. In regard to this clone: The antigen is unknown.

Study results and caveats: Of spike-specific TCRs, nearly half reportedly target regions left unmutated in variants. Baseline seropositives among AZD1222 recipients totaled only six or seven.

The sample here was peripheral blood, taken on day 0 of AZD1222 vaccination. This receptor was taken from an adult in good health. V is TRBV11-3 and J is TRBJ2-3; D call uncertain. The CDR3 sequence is CASSLGAISTDTQYF. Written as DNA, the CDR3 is TGTGCCAGCAGCTTAGGAGCCATCTCAACAGATACGCAGTATTTT.